This T cell receptor (beta chain) appears in the sequencing data of a study of neurological immune-mediated disorders. TCRdb passed the 5' RACE reads through MiXCR, listing each CDR3 protein once. This repertoire shows roughly 56,000 distinct CDR3 sequences, around 3.4% found once; its top ten account for 6% to 8%. This CDR3 has 14 amino acids. The ends were cut back, 0 bases at V and 3 bases at J, with 9 bases in the middle. Germline CDR1 is SGHRS and CDR2 is YFSETQ. This clonotype has at least ten counts. The chain uses TRBV5-1 and TRBJ1-2; no firm D call. This clonotype was obtained from an older woman with multiple sclerosis. The sequenced material came from PBMCs. This chain's CDR3 is CASSLGGDDYGYTF. The CDR3 bases are TGCGCCAGCAGCTTGGGGGGAGACGACTATGGCTACACCTTC.